These 11 T cell receptor beta chains originate from one sample sequenced in a study of STAT5B mutations in CD4+ large granular lymphocyte leukemia. Assay used: immunoSEQ multiplex PCR; TCRdb lists only in-frame clones, some missing. The repertoire holds around 34,000 clones, with about 85% as singletons. Sample: CD4+ T cells from blood buffy coats. These receptors were collected from a human donor in good health.

V and J are TRBV7-9 and TRBJ2-2; 11 bases align to TRBD2. The ends lost 2 bases at V and 7 bases at J; junction bases unmatched: 6. Germline CDR1 and CDR2: SEHNR and FQNEAQ (reference sequence). This CDR3 region has 16 residues. The CDR3 DNA follows: TGTGCCAGCAGCTTATTCGGGACTAGCGGTTTCGGGGAGCTGTTTTTT. Amino acids: CASSLFGTSGFGELFF.

The chain uses TRBV10-2 and TRBJ1-3, with a possible D match to TRBD1 (5 bases). Trimming took 3 bases from V and 0 from J, leaving 18 bases between them. Germline CDR1 reads WSHSY; CDR2 reads SAAADI. The length of the CDR3 is 18 residues. CDR3 region: CASSEFLLGESSGNTIYF. CDR3 DNA: TGCGCCAGCAGTGAATTCCTATTGGGGGAAAGCTCTGGAAACACCATATATTTT.

This sequence joins TRBV5-4 and TRBJ2-1, with D unresolved. Germline V gene sequence: CDR1 SGHNT, CDR2 YYREEE (reference sequence). This CDR3 has 14 residues. V was cut by 0 bases and J by 6 bases, with 10 bases left in between. The CDR3 nucleotides are TGTGCCAGCAGCTTGGGTCGAACCCTCAATGAGCAGTTCTTC. This codes for CASSLGRTLNEQFF. The full variable domain, rest sourced from reference TRBV5-4 and TRBJ2-1, is ETGVTQSPTHLIKTRGQQVTLRCSSQSGHNTVSWYQQALGQGPQFIFQYYREEENGRGNFPPRFSGLQFPNYSSELNVNALELDDSALYLCASSLGRTLNEQFFGPGTRLTVL.

CDR3 bases: TGTGCCAGTACCCCTGGGGGGGCAGATACGCAGTATTTT. Amino acids: CASTPGGADTQYF. The chain is built from TRBV19 and TRBJ2-3, with 7 bases matching TRBD2. Germline V lookup: CDR1 LNHDA, CDR2 SQIVND (reference sequence). The CDR3 length is 13 residues. V gave up 7 bases and J gave up 4 bases; unmatched junction bases: 5.

This rearrangement joins TRBV2 to TRBJ2-7; a possible D gene is TRBD2 (6 bases). CDR1 and CDR2 (germline): SNHLY, FYNNEI. CDR3 length: 13 residues. V dropped 10 bases and J dropped 3 bases, with 16 bases sitting between them. Written as DNA, the CDR3 is TGTGCCACTCGGCGGGAAATCGTCTACGAGCAGTACTTC. Protein sequence: CATRREIVYEQYF.

For the CDR3, the DNA is TGTGCCAGCAGTTACGTCGGACAGGGTAATGGCTACACCTTC. Encoded protein: CASSYVGQGNGYTF. V is TRBV6-5 and J is TRBJ1-2, with 8 bases lining up with TRBD1. J was trimmed by 6 bases and V by 2 bases; bases with no gene match: 5. In germline, CDR1 is MNHEY, CDR2 SVGAGI. The CDR3 covers 14 residues.

The chain recombines TRBV7-2 with TRBJ2-7; D ambiguous. Trimming removed 2 bases from V and 6 bases from J, with 17 bases in between. Germline V gives CDR1 SGHTA, CDR2 FQGNSA. The CDR3 loop spans 15 amino acids. CDR3 sequence (DNA): TGTGCCAGCAGCTTACGCGGTGGGTCCCTGGGCGAGCAGTACTTC. Protein sequence: CASSLRGGSLGEQYF.

The J gene is TRBJ2-3, the V gene TRBV2, with 7 nucleotides matching TRBD2. Per germline, CDR1 SNHLY and CDR2 FYNNEI. CDR3 size: 14 residues. Trimming at V came to 9 bases and at J to 4 bases, leaving 10 bases not matched to a gene. The CDR3 DNA sequence: TGTGCCAGGATGACTAGCCTCAATGCAGATACGCAGTATTTT. Translating it yields CARMTSLNADTQYF. Drawing the rest from reference TRBV2 and TRBJ2-3, the complete variable domain is EPEVTQTPSHQVTQMGQEVILRCVPISNHLYFYWYRQILGQKVEFLVSFYNNEISEKSEIFDDQFSVERPDGSNFTLKIRSTKLEDSAMYFCARMTSLNADTQYFGPGTRLTVL.

Here the CDR3 reads CASSLRTGGTEAFF. The CDR3 DNA sequence: TGCGCCAGCAGCTTGCGGACAGGGGGCACTGAAGCTTTCTTT. The gene calls are TRBV5-1 and TRBJ1-1, with TRBD1 matching over 10 bases. After removal of 1 base from V and 4 bases from J, the junction contained 1 base not matched to a gene. The germline V gene has CDR1 SGHRS and CDR2 YFSETQ. The CDR3 length is 14 residues. The whole variable domain, remainder taken from reference TRBV5-1 and TRBJ1-1, is KAGVTQTPRYLIKTRGQQVTLSCSPISGHRSVSWYQQTPGQGLQFLFEYFSETQRNKGNFPGRFSGRQFSNSRSEMNVSTLELGDSALYLCASSLRTGGTEAFFGQGTRLTVV.

The chain carries TRBV7-9 and TRBJ2-2; maybe TRBD1 (6 bases). CDR3 length: 14 residues. The germline V gene has CDR1 SEHNR and CDR2 FQNEAQ (reference sequence). Trimming shortened V by 5 bases and J by 3 bases, and 10 bases separated the two germline ends. The CDR3 bases are TGTGCCAGCAGCACTACAGGGTACACCGGGGAGCTGTTTTTT. It codes for CASSTTGYTGELFF.

The sample holds one count of this clone. CDR3 coding DNA: TGTGCCAGCCGCCGTCAGGGGAGTAACACCGGGGAGCTGTTTTTT. It encodes CASRRQGSNTGELFF. J is TRBJ2-2 and V is TRBV7-9, with TRBD1 as a possible D gene (6 bases). CDR1 and CDR2 (germline): SEHNR, FQNEAQ (reference sequence). Between the trimmed V and J ends, which lost 8 bases and 2 bases, there was a span of 15 bases. This CDR3 is 15 amino acids long.